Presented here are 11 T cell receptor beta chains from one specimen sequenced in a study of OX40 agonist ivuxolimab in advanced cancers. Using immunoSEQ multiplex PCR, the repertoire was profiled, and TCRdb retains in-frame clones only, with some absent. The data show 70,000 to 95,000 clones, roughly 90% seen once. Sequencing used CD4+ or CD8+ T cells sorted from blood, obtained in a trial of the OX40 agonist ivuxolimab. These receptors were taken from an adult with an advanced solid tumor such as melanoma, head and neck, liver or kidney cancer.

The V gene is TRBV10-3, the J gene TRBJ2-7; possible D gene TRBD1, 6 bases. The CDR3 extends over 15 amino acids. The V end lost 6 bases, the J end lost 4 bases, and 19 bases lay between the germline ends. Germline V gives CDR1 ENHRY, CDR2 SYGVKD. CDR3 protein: CAIRAPTGDRYEQYF. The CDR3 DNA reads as TGTGCCATCAGGGCCCCGACAGGTGACCGATACGAGCAGTACTTC.

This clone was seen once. This chain's CDR3 is CASSWRLAGGEQYF. CDR3 nucleotide sequence: TGTGCCAGCAGCTGGAGGCTAGCGGGAGGCGAGCAGTACTTC. V usage is TRBV7-2 and J usage is TRBJ2-7; 11 nucleotides line up with TRBD2. Germline V gene data show CDR1 as SGHTA and CDR2 as FQGNSA. The trim removed 4 bases at V and 6 bases at J, leaving 5 bases unmatched. There are 14 residues in the CDR3.

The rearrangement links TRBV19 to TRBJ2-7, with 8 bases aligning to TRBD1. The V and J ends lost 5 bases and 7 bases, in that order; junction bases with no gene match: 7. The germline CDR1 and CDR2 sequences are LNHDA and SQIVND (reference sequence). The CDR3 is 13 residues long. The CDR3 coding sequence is TGTGCCAGTAGTCCGACAGGGGTAGGGGAGCAGTACTTC. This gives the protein CASSPTGVGEQYF.

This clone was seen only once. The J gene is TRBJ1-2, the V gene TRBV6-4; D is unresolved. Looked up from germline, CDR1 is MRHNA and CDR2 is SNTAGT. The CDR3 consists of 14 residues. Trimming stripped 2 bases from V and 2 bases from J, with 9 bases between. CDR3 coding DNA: TGTGCCAGCAGTGACCGAGCGCCGAACTATGGCTACACCTTC. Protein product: CASSDRAPNYGYTF.

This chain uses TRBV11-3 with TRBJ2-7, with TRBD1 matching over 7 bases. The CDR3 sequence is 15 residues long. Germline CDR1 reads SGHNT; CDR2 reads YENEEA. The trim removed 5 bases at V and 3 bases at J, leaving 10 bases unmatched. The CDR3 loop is CASSPMGQFIYEQYF. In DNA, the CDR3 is TGTGCCAGCAGCCCCATGGGACAGTTCATCTACGAGCAGTACTTC.

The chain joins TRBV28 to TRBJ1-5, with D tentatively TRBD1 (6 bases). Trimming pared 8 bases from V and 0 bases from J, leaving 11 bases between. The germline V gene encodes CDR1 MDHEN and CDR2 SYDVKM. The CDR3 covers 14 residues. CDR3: CASFGTFSNQPQHF. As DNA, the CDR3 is TGTGCCAGCTTCGGGACATTTAGCAATCAGCCCCAGCATTTT.

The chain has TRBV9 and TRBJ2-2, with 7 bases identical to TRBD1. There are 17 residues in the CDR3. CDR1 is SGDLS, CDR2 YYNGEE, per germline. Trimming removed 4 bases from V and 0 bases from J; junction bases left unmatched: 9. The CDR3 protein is CASSPYPQGTNTGELFF. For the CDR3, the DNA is TGTGCCAGCAGCCCTTACCCACAGGGGACGAACACCGGGGAGCTGTTTTTT.

The DNA of the CDR3 is TGTGCCAGCATCGCCGACAGGGTGGCTTTTAAAGGAAATGGCTACACCTTC. The encoded protein is CASIADRVAFKGNGYTF. This sequence joins TRBV27 and TRBJ1-2; TRBD1 aligns across 7 bases. This CDR3 has 17 amino acids. V gave up 7 bases and J gave up 6 bases; unmatched junction bases: 20. Germline V gene sequence: CDR1 MNHEY, CDR2 SMNVEV (reference sequence).

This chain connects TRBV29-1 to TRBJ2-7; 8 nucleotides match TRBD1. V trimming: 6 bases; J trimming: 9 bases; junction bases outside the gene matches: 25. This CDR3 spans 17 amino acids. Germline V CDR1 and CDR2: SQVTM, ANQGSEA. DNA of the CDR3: TGCAGCGTCGAGAAAACTTCCCCGACAGGGGATCCGGCGGGGCAGTACTTC. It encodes CSVEKTSPTGDPAGQYF.

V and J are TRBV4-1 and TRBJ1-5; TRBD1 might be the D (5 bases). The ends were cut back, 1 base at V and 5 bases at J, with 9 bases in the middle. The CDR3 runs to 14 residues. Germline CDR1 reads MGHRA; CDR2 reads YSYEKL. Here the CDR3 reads CASSQVGEYQPQHF. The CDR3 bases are TGCGCCAGCAGCCAAGTAGGGGAGTATCAGCCCCAGCATTTT.

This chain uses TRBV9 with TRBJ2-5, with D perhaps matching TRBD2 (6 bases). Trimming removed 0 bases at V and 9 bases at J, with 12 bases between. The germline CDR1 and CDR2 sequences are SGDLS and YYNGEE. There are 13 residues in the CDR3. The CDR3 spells CASSVEGGGAQYF. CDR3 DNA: TGTGCCAGCAGCGTAGAGGGCGGAGGGGCCCAGTACTTC.